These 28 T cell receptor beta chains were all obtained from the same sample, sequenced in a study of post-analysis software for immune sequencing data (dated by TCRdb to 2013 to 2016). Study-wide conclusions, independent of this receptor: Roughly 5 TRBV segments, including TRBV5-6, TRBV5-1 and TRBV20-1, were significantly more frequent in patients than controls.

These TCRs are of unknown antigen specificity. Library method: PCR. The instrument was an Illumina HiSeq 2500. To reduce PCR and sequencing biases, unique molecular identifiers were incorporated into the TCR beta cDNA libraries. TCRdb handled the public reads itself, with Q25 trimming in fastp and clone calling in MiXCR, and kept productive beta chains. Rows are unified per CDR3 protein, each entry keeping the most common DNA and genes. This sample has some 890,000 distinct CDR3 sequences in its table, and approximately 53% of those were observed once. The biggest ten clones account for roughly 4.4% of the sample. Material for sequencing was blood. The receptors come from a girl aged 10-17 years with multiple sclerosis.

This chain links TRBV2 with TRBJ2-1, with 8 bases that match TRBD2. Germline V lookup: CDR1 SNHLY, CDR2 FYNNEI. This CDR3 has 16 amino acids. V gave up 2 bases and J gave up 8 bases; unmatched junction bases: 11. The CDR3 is CASSEIGGLAGHEQFF. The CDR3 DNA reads TGTGCCAGCAGTGAAATCGGGGGGTTAGCGGGACATGAGCAGTTCTTC.

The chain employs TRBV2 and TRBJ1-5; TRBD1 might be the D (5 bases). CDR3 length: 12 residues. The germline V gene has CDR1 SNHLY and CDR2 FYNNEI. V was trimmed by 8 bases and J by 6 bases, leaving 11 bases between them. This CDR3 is CASDQGIQPQHF. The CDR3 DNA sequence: TGTGCCAGCGATCAGGGTATTCAGCCCCAGCATTTT.

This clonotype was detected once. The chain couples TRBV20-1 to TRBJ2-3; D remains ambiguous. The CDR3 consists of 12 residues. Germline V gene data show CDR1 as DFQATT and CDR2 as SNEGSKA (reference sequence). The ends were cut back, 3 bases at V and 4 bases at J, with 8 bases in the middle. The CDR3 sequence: CSASVIPDTQYF. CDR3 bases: TGCAGTGCTAGCGTTATTCCAGATACGCAGTATTTT.

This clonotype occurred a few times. The CDR3 loop reads CASSQNRLSGYTF. DNA for the CDR3: TGTGCCAGCAGCCAGAATCGGTTAAGTGGCTACACCTTC. J is TRBJ1-2 and V is TRBV14; D gene uncertain. V gave up 3 bases and J gave up 7 bases, with 12 bases separating them. The germline gives CDR1 SGHDN, CDR2 FVKESK. The length of the CDR3 is 13 residues.

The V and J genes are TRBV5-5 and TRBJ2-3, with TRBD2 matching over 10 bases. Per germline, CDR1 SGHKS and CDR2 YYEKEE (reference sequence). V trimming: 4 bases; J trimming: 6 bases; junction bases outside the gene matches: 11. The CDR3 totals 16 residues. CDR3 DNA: TGTGCCAGCAGCATGTCCACGGGACTAGCGACGGATACGCAGTATTTT. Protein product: CASSMSTGLATDTQYF. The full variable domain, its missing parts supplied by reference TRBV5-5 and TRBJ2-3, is DAGVTQSPTHLIKTRGQQVTLRCSPISGHKSVSWYQQVLGQGPQFIFQYYEKEERGRGNFPDRFSARQFPNYSSELNVNALLLGDSALYLCASSMSTGLATDTQYFGPGTRLTVL.

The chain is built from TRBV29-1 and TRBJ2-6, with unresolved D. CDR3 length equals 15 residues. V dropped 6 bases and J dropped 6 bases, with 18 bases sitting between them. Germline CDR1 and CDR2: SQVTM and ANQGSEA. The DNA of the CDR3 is TGCAGCGTGAAGCCGGCAGGAGCTGAGGCCAACGTCCTGACTTTC. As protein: CSVKPAGAEANVLTF.

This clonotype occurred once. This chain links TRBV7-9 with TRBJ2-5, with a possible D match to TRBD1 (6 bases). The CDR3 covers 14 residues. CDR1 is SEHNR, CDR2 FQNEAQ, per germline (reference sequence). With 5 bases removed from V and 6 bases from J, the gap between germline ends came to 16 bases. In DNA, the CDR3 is TGTGCCAGCAGCCTAGGTGGGGGCGCGAAGACCCAGTACTTC. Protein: CASSLGGGAKTQYF.

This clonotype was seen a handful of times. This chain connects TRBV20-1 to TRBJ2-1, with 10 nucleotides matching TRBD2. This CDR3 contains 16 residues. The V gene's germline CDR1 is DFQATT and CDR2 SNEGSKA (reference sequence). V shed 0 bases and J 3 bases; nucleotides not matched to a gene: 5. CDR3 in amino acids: CSARESSGRNYNEQFF. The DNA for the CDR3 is TGCAGTGCTAGAGAGAGTAGCGGGAGGAACTACAATGAGCAGTTCTTC.

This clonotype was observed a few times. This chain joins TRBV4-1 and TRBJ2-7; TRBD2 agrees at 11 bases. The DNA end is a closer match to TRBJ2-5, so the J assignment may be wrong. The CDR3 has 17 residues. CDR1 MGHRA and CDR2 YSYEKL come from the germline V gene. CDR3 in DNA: TGCGCCAGCAGCCAAGAGTTAGCGGGAGGGCCAGCGGAGACCCAGTACTTC. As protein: CASSQELAGGPAETQYF.

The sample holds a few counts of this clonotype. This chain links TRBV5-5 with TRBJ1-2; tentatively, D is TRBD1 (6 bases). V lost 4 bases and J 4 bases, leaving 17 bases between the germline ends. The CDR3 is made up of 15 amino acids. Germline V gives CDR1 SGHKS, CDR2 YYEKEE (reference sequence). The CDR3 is CASSPEPGVIYGYTF. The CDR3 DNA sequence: TGTGCCAGCAGCCCGGAGCCAGGGGTGATCTATGGCTACACCTTC.

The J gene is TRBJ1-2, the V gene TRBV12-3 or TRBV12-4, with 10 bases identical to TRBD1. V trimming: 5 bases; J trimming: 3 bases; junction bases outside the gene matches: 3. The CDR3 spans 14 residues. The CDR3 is CASSPGQGHYGYTF. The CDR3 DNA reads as TGTGCCAGCAGTCCGGGACAGGGGCACTATGGCTACACCTTC.

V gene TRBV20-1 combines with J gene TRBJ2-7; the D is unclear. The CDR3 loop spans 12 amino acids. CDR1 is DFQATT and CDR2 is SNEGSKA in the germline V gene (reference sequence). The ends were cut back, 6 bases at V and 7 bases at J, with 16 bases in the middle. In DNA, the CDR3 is TGCAGTGCCCCGCGCTGGGATGGAGAGCAGTACTTC. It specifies CSAPRWDGEQYF.

The CDR3 nucleotides read TGCGCCAGCAGCTCTAAATCGGGACAGGGTATACATGAGCAGTTCTTC. Its protein product is CASSSKSGQGIHEQFF. V is TRBV5-1 and J is TRBJ2-1; 9 bases fit TRBD1. The ends lost 3 bases at V and 8 bases at J; junction bases unmatched: 12. CDR3 length equals 16 residues. Germline V lookup: CDR1 SGHRS, CDR2 YFSETQ.

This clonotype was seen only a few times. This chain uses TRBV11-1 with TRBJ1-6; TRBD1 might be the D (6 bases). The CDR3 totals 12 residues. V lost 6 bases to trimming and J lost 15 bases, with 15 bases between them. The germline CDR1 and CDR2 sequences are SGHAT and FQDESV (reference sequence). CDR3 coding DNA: TGTGCCAGCAGTCCGGACAGTCGTGGCCTCCACTTT. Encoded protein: CASSPDSRGLHF.

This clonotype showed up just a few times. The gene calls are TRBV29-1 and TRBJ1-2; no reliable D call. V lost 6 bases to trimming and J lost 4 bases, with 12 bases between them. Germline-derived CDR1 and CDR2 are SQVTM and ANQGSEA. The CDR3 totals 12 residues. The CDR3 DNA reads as TGCAGCGTCCTGGACGCAGGCTATGGCTACACCTTC. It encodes CSVLDAGYGYTF.

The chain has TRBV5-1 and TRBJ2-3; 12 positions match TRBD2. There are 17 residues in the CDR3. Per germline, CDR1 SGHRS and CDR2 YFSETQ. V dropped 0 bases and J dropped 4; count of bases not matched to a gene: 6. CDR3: CASSLVLAGGFADTQYF. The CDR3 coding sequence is TGCGCCAGCAGCTTGGTACTAGCGGGAGGATTCGCAGATACGCAGTATTTT.

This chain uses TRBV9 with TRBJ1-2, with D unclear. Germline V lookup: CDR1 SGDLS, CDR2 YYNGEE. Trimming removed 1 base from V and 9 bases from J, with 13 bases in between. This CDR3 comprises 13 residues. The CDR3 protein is CASSVRGDPSYTF. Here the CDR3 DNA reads TGTGCCAGCAGCGTACGCGGGGATCCGAGCTACACCTTC.

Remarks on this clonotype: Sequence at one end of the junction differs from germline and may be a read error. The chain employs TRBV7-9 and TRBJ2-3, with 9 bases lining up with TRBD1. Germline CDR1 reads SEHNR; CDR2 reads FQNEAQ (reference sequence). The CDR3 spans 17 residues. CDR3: CASSLYSTGGRTDTRYF. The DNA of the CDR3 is TGTGCCAGCAGTTTATATAGTACAGGGGGCAGGACAGATACGCGGTATTTT.

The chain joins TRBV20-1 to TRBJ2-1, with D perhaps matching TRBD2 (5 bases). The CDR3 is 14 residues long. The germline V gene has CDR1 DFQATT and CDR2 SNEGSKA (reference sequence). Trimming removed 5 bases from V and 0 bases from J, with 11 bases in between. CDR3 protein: CSASLAYSYNEQFF. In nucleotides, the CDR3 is TGCAGTGCTTCCTTAGCGTACTCCTACAATGAGCAGTTCTTC.

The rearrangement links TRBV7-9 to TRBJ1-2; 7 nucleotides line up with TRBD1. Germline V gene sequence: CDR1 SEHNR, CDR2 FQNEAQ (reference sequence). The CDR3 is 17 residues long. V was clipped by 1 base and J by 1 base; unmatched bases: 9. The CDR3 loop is CASSLVGRGSINYGYTF. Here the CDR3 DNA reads TGTGCCAGCAGCTTAGTGGGCAGGGGGTCGATTAACTATGGCTACACCTTC.

CDR3 residues: CASSTKVNSPLHF. CDR3 coding DNA: TGTGCCAGCAGCACGAAAGTGAATTCACCCCTCCACTTT. The rearrangement links TRBV7-9 to TRBJ1-6; D ambiguous. The V gene lost 5 bases and the J gene lost 7 bases, with 9 bases spanning the gap. The CDR3 length is 13 residues. Germline V gene data show CDR1 as SEHNR and CDR2 as FQNEAQ (reference sequence).

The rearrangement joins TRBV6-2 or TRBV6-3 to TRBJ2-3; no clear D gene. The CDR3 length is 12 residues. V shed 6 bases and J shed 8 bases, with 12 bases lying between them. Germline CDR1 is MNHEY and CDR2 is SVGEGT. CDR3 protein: CASRGIKGTQYF. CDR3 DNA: TGTGCCAGCAGGGGGATTAAGGGTACGCAGTATTTT.

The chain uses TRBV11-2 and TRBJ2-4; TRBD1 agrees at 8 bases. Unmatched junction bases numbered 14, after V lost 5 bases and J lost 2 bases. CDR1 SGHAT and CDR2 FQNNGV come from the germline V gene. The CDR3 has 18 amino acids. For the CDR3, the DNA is TGTGCCAGCAGCAGAACCCCCCCAGGGGGCGGGACCAAAAACATTCAGTACTTC. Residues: CASSRTPPGGGTKNIQYF.

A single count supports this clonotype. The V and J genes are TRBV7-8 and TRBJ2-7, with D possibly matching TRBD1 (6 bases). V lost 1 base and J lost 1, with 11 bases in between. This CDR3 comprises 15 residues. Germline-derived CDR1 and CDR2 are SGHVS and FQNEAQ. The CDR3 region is CASSLVQGESYEQYF. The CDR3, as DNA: TGTGCCAGCAGCTTAGTACAGGGAGAGTCCTACGAGCAGTACTTC.

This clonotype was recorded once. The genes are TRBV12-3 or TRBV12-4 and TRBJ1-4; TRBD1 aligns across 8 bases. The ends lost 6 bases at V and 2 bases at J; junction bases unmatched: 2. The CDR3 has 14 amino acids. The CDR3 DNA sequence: TGTGCCAGCAGGGGACAGGCTACTAATGAAAAACTGTTTTTT. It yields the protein CASRGQATNEKLFF.

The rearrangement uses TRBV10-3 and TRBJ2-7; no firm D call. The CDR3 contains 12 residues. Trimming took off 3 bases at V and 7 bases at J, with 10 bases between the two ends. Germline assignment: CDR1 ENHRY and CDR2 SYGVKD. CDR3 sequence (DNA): TGTGCCATCAGTGACAATTACAATGAGCAGTACTTC. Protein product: CAISDNYNEQYF.

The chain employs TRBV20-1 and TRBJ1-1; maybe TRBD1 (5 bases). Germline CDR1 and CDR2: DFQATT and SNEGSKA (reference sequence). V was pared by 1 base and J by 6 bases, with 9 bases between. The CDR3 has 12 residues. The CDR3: CSARAGMPEAFF. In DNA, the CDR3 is TGCAGTGCTAGAGCAGGGATGCCTGAAGCTTTCTTT.

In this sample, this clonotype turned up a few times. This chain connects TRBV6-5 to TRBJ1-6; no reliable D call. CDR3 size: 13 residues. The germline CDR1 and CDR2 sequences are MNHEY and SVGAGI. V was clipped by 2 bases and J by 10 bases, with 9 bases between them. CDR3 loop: CASSYEGYSPLHF. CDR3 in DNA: TGTGCCAGCAGTTACGAGGGATACTCACCCCTCCACTTT.